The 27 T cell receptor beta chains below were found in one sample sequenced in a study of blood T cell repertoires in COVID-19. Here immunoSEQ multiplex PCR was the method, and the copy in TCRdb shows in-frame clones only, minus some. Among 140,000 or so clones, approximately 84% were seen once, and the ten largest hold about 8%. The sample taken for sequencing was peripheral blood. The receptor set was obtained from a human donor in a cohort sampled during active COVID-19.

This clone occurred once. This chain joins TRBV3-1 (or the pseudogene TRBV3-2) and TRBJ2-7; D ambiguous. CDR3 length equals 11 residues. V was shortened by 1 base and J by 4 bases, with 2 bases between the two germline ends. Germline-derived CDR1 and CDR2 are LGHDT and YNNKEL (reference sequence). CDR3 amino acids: CASSQAYEQYF. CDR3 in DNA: TGTGCCAGCAGCCAAGCATACGAGCAGTACTTC.

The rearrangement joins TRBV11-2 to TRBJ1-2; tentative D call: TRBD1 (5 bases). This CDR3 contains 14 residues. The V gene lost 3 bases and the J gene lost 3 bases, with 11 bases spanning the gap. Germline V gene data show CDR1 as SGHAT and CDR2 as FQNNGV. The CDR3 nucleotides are TGTGCCAGCAGCTTGGGGCGTGCTTACTATGGCTACACCTTC. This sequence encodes CASSLGRAYYGYTF.

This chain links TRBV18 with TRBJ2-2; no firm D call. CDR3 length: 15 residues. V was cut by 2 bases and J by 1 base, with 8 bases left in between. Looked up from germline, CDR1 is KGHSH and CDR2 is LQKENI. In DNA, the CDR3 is TGTGCCAGCTCACCATTTGGCGGGAACACCGGGGAGCTGTTTTTT. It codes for CASSPFGGNTGELFF.

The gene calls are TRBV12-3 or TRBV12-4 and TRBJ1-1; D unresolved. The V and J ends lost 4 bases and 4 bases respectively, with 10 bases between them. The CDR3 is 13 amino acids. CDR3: CASSWSASTEAFF. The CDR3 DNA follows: TGTGCCAGCAGTTGGTCCGCGAGCACTGAAGCTTTCTTT.

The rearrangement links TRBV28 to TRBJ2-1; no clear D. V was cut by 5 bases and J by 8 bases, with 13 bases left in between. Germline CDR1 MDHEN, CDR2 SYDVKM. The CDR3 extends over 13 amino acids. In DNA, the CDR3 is TGTGCCAGCAGTCCCTCCTTGGCCCATGAGCAGTTCTTC. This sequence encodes CASSPSLAHEQFF. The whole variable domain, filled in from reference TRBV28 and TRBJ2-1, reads DVKVTQSSRYLVKRTGEKVFLECVQDMDHENMFWYRQDPGLGLRLIYFSYDVKMKEKGDIPEGYSVSREKKERFSLILESASTNQTSMYLCASSPSLAHEQFFGPGTRLTVL.

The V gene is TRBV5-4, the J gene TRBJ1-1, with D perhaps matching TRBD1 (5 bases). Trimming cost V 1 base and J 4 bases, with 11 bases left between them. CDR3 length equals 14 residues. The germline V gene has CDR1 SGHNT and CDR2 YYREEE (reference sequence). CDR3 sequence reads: CASSLKAGPTEAFF. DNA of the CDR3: TGTGCCAGCAGCTTGAAGGCGGGACCCACTGAAGCTTTCTTT.

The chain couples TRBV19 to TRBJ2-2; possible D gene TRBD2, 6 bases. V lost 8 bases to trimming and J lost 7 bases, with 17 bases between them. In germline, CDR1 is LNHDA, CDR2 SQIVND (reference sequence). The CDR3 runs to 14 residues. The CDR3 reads CASGPGPGVGELFF. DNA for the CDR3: TGTGCCAGTGGCCCGGGCCCGGGGGTCGGGGAGCTGTTTTTT.

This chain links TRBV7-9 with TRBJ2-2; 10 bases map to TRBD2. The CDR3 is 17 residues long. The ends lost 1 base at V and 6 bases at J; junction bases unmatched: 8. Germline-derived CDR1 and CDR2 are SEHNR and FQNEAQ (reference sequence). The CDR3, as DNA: TGTGCCAGCAGCTTAGGCGCTAGCGGGGGTTCTTCCGGGGAGCTGTTTTTT. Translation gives CASSLGASGGSSGELFF.

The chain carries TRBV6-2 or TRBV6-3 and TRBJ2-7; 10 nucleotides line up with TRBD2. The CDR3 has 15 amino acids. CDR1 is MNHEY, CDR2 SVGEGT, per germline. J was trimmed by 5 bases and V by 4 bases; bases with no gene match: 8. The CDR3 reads CASSSPGLASDEQYF. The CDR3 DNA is TGTGCCAGCAGTTCCCCGGGACTAGCGAGCGACGAGCAGTACTTC.

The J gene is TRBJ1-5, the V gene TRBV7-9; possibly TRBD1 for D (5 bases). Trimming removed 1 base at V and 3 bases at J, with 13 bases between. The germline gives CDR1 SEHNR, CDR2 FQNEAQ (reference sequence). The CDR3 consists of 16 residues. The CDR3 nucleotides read TGTGCCAGCAGCTTAGAACAGGCAGGAAACAATCAGCCCCAGCATTTT. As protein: CASSLEQAGNNQPQHF.

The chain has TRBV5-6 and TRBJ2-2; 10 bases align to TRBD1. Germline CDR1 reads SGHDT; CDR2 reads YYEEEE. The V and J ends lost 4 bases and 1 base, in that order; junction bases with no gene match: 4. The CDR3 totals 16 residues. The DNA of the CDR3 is TGTGCCAGCAGCGTCCGGGACAGGGGGAACACCGGGGAGCTGTTTTTT. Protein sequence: CASSVRDRGNTGELFF. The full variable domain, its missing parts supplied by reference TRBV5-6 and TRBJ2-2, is DAGVTQSPTHLIKTRGQQVTLRCSPKSGHDTVSWYQQALGQGPQFIFQYYEEEERQRGNFPDRFSGHQFPNYSSELNVNALLLGDSALYLCASSVRDRGNTGELFFGEGSRLTVL.

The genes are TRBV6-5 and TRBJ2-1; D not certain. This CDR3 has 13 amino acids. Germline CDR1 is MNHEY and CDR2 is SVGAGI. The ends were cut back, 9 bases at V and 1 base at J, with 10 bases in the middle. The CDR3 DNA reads TGTGCCAGTCGGTCCCGATCCTACAATGAGCAGTTCTTC. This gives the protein CASRSRSYNEQFF.

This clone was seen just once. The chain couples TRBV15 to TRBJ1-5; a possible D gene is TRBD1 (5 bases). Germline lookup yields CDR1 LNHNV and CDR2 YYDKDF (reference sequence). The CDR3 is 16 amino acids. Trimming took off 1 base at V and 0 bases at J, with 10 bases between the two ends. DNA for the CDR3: TGTGCCACCAGCAGAGGGAGACAGATTAGCAATCAGCCCCAGCATTTT. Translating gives CATSRGRQISNQPQHF.

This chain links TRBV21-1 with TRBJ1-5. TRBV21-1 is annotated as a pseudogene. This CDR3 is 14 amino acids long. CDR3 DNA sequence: TGTGCCAGCCCCTGCGGGGACTGCAATCAGCCCCAGCATTTT. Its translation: CASPCGDCNQPQHF.

CDR3 residues: CASSPSLAGRIEQYF. The CDR3, as DNA: TGTGCCAGCAGCCCTTCTTTAGCGGGGCGGATCGAGCAGTACTTC. The chain couples TRBV3-1 (or the pseudogene TRBV3-2) to TRBJ2-7, with 8 bases lining up with TRBD2. From germline, CDR1 is LGHDT and CDR2 YNNKEL (reference sequence). The length of the CDR3 is 15 residues. The junction had 11 bases not matched to a gene; V was cut back by 4 bases and J by 6 bases.

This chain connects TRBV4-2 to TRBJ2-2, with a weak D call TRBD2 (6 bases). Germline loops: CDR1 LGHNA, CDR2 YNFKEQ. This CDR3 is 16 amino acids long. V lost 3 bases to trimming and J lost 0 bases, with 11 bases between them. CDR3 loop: CASSQETSPNTGELFF. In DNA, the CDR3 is TGTGCCAGCAGCCAGGAGACTAGTCCGAACACCGGGGAGCTGTTTTTT.

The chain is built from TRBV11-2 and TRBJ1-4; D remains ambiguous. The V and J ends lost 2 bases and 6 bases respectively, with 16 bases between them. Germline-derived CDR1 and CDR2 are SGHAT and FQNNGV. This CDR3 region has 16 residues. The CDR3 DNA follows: TGTGCCAGCAGCTTACGGGGAGAGACCGTCCATGAAAAACTGTTTTTT. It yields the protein CASSLRGETVHEKLFF.

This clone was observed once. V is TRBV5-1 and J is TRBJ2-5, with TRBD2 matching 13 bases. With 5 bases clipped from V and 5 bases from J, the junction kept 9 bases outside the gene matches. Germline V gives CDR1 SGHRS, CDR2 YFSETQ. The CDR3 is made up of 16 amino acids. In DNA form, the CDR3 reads TGCGCCAGCAGAAAGGGACTAGCGGGGCCAGGGGAGACCCAGTACTTC. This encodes CASRKGLAGPGETQYF.

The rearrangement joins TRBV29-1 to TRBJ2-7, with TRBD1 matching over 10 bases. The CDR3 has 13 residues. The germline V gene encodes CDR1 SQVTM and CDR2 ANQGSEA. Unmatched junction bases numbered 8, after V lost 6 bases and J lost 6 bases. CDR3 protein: CSVARQGASEQYF. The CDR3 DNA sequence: TGCAGCGTGGCTAGACAGGGGGCGTCCGAGCAGTACTTC.

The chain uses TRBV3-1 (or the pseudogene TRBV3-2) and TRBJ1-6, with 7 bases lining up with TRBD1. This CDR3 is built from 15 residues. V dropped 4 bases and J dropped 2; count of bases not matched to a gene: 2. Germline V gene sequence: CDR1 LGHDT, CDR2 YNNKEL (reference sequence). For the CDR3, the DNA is TGTGCCAGCAGCCCGGGACAGACCTATAATTCACCCCTCCACTTT. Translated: CASSPGQTYNSPLHF.

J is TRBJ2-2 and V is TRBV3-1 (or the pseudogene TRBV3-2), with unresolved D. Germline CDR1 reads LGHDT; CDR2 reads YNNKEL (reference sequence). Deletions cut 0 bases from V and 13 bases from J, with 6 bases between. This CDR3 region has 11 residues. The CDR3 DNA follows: TGTGCCAGCAGCCAAGACAATAGGCTGTTTTTT. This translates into CASSQDNRLFF.

CDR3: CASSPGGQANQPQHF. For the CDR3, the DNA is TGTGCCAGCAGCCCGGGTGGACAGGCCAATCAGCCCCAGCATTTT. V and J are TRBV7-6 and TRBJ1-5; 7 positions agree with TRBD1. V was pared by 5 bases and J by 3 bases, with 7 bases of the junction left unmatched. Per germline, CDR1 SGHVS and CDR2 FNYEAQ. CDR3 length: 15 residues.

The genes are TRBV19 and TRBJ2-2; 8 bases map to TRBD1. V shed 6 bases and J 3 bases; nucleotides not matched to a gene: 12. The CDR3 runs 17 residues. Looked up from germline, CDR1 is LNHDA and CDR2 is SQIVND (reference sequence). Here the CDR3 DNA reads TGTGCCAGTAGCCCTAGAACAGGGGGTACCTACACCGGGGAGCTGTTTTTT. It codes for CASSPRTGGTYTGELFF.

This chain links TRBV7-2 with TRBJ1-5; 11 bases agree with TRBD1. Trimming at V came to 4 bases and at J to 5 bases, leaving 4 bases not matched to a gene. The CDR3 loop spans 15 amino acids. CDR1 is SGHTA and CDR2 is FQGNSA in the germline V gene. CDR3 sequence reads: CASSYRTGGDQPQHF. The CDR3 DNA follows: TGTGCCAGCAGCTACCGGACAGGGGGCGATCAGCCCCAGCATTTT.

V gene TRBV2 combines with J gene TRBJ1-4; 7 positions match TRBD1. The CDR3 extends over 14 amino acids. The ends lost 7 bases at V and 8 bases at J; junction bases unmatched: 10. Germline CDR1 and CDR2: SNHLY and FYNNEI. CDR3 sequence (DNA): TGTGCCAGCAACCAAGACAGGGATCGGGAAAAACTGTTTTTT. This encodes CASNQDRDREKLFF.

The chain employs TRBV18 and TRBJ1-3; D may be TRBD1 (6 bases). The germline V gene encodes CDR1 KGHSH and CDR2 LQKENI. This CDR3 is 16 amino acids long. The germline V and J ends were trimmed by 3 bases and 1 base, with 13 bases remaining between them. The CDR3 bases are TGTGCCAGCTCACCCCAGGGGCTTGTTTCTGGAAACACCATATATTTT. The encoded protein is CASSPQGLVSGNTIYF.

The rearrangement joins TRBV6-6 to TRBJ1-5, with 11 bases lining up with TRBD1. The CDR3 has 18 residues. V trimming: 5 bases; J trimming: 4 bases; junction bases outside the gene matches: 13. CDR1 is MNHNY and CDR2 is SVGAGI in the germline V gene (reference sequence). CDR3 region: CASSPSWTGGSRNQPQHF. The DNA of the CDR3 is TGTGCCAGCAGTCCCTCCTGGACAGGGGGCTCGCGAAATCAGCCCCAGCATTTT.